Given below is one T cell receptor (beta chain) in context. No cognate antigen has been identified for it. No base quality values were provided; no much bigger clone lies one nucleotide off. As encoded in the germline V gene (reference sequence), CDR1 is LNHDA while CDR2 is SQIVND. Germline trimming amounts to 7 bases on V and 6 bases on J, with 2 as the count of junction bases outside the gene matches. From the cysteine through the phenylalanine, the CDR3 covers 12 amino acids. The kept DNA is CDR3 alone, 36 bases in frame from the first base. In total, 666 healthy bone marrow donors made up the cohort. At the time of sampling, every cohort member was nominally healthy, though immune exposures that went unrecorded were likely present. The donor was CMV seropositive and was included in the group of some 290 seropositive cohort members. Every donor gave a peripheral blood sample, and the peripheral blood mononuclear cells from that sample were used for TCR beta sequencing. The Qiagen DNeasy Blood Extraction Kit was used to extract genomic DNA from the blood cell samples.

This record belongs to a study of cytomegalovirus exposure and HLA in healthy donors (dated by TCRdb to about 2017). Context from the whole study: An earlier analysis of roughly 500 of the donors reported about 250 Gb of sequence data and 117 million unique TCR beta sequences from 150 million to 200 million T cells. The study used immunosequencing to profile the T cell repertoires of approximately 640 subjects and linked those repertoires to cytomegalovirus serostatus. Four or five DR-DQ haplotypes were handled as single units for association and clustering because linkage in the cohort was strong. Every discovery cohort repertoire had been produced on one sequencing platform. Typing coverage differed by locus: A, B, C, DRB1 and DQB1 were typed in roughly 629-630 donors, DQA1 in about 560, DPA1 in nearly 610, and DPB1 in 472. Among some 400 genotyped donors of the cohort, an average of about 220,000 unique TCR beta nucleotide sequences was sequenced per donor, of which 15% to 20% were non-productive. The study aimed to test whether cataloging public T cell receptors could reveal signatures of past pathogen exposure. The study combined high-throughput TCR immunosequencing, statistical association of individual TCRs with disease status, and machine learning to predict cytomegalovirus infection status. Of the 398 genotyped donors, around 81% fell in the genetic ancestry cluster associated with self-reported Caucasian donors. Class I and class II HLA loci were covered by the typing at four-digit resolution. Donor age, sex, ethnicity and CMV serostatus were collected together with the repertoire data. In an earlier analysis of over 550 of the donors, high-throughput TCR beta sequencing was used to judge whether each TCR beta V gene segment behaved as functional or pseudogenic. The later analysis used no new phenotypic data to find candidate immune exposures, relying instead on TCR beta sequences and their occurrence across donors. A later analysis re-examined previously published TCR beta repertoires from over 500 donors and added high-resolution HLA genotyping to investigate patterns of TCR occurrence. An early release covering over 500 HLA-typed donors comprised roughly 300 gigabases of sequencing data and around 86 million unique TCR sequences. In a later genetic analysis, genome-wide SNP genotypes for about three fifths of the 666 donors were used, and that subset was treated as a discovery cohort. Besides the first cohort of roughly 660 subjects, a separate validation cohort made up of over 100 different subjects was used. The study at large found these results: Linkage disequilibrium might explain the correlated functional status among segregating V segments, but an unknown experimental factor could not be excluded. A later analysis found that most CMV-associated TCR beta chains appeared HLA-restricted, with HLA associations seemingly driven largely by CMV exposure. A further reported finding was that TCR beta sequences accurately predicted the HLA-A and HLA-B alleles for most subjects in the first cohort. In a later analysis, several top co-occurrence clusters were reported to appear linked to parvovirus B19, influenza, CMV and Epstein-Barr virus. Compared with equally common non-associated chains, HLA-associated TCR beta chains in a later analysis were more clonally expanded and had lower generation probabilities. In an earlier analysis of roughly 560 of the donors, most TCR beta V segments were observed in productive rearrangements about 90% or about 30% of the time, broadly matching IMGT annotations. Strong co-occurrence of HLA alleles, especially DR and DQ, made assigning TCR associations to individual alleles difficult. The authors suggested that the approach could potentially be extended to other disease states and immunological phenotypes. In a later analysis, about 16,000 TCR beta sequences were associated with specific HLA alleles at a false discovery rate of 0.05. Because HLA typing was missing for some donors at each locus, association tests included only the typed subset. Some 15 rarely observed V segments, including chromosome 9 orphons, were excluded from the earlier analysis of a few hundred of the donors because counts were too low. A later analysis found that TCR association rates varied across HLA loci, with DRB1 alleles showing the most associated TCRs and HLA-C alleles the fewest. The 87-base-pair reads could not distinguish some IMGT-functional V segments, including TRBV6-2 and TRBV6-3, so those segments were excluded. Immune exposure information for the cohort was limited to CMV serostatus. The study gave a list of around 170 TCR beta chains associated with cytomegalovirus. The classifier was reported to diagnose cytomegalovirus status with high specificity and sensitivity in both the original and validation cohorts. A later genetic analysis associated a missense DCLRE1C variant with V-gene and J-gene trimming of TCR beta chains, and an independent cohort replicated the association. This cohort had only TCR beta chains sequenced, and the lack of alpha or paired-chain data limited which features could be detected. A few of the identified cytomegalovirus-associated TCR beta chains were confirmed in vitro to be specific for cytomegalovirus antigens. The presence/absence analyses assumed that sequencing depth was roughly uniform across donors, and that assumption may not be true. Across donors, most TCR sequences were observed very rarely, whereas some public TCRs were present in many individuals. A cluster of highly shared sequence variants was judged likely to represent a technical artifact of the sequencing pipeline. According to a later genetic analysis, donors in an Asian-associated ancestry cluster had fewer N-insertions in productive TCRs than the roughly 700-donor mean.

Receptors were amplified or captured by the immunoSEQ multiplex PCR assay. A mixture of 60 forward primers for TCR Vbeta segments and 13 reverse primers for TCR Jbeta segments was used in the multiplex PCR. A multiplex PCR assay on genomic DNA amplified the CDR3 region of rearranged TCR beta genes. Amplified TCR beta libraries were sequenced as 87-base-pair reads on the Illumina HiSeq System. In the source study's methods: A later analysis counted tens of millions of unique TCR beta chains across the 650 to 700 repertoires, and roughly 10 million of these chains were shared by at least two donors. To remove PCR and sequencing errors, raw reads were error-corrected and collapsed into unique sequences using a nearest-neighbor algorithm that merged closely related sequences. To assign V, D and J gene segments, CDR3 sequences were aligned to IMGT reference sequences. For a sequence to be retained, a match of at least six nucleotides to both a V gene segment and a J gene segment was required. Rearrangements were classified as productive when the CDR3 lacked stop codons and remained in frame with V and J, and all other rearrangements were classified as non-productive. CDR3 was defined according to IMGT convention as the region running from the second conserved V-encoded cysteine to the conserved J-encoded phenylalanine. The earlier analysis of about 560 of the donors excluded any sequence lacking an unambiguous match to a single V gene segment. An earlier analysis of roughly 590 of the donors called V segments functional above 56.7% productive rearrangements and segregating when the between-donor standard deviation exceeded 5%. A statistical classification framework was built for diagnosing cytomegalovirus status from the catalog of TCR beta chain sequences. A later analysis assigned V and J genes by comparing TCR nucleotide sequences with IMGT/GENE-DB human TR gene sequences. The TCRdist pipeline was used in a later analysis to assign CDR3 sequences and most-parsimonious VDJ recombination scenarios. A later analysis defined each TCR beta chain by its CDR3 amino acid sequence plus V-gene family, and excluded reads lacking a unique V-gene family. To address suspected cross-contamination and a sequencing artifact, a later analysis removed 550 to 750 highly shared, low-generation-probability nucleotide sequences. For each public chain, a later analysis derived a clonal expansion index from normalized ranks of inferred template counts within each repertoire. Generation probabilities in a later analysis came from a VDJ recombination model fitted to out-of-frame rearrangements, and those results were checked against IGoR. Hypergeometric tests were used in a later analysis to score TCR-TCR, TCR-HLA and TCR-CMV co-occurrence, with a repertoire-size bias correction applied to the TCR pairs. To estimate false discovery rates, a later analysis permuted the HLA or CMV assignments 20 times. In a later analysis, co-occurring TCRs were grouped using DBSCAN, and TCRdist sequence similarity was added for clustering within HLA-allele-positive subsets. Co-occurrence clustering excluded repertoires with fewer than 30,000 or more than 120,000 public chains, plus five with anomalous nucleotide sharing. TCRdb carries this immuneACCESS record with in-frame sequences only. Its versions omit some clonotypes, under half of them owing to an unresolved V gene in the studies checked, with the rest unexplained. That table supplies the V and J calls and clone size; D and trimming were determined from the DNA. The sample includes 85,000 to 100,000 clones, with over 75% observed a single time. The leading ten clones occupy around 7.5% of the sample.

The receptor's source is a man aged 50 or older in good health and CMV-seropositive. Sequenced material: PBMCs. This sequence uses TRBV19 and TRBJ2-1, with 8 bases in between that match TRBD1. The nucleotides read TGTGCCAGTAACAGGGGGTCCAATGAGCAGTTCTTC. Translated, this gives CASNRGSNEQFF. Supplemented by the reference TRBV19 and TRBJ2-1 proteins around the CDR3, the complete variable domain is DGGITQSPKYLFRKEGQNVTLSCEQNLNHDAMYWYRQDPGQGLRLIYYSQIVNDFQKGDIAEGYSVSREKKESFPLTVTSAQKNPTAFYLCASNRGSNEQFFGPGTRLTVL.